This TCR beta chain was captured in a study of early T cells in non-severe SARS-CoV-2 infection. Study results and caveats: Anti-spike CD8 responses were favored in VDJdb matching, and private and CD4 specificities were missed.

Individual cDNA molecules were tagged with unique molecular identifiers. Each CDR3 protein gets one entry after TCRdb re-called the 5' RACE reads with MiXCR. The sample records 50,000 or so distinct CDR3 sequences, about 4% being singletons. In regard to this clonotype: The antigen remains unidentified.

Trimming took off 2 bases at V and 10 bases at J, with 14 bases between the two ends. There are 15 residues in the CDR3. Germline loops: CDR1 KGHDR, CDR2 SFDVKD. The receptor was isolated from an adult who was a healthcare worker with PCR-confirmed SARS-CoV-2 infection or an uninfected control (not recorded which). This chain joins TRBV24-1 and TRBJ1-6; D not certain. Sample: whole blood. The CDR3 sequence: CATSDSRLGNSPLHF. The CDR3, as DNA: TGTGCCACCAGTGATTCGAGACTGGGGAACTCACCCCTCCACTTT.